What follows are 22 T cell receptor beta chains derived from one specimen sequenced in a study of T cell repertoires in MIS-A myocarditis. Sequencing used immunoSEQ multiplex PCR; TCRdb keeps in-frame clones, though not all of them. The sample yields 11,000 or so clones, around 83% seen once. The specimen was right ventricle heart tissue obtained at autopsy. The source of these receptors is a young man with fulminant myocarditis from multisystem inflammatory syndrome in adults (MIS-A) after COVID-19.

The V and J genes are TRBV18 and TRBJ1-5; a weak D match, TRBD1 (5 bases). Germline assignment: CDR1 KGHSH and CDR2 LQKENI. The CDR3 sequence is 13 residues long. The ends were cut back, 5 bases at V and 3 bases at J, with 8 bases in the middle. The CDR3 DNA reads as TGTGCCAGCTCAGGGGGATACAATCAGCCCCAGCATTTT. Encoded protein: CASSGGYNQPQHF.

The CDR3 loop is CASSSRDPRTRDTQYF. CDR3 in DNA: TGTGCCAGCAGTTCGCGAGATCCGCGGACCCGGGATACGCAGTATTTT. J is TRBJ2-3 and V is TRBV28; D uncertain. This CDR3 comprises 16 residues. Trimming took 4 bases from V and 6 from J, leaving 20 bases between them. In germline, CDR1 is MDHEN, CDR2 SYDVKM.

The rearrangement joins TRBV7-9 to TRBJ1-2; D not resolved. V lost 1 base and J lost 0, with 21 bases in between. CDR3 length: 19 residues. The V gene's germline CDR1 is SEHNR and CDR2 FQNEAQ (reference sequence). CDR3 in amino acids: CASSLGGIGAVPTNYGYTF. CDR3 in DNA: TGTGCCAGCAGCTTAGGTGGGATCGGTGCAGTCCCGACTAACTATGGCTACACCTTC.

The chain recombines TRBV4-1 with TRBJ1-6; D is uncertain. V lost 0 bases, J lost 11 bases, and 11 bases lay in between. The CDR3 contains 14 residues. Per the germline V gene, CDR1 is MGHRA and CDR2 is YSYEKL. Written as DNA, the CDR3 is TGCGCCAGCAGCCAAGATAGGCGGGTTCCACCCCTCCACTTT. Its protein is CASSQDRRVPPLHF.

The V gene is TRBV19, the J gene TRBJ2-1; D might be TRBD1 or TRBD2, each matching 5 bases. Germline V CDR1 and CDR2: LNHDA, SQIVND (reference sequence). Trimming cost V 4 bases and J 2 bases, with 12 bases left between them. This CDR3 region has 15 residues. Here the CDR3 DNA reads TGTGCCAGTAGTAACAGCCGGGACCCCTACAATGAGCAGTTCTTC. The encoded protein is CASSNSRDPYNEQFF.

The rearrangement uses TRBV30 and TRBJ1-6; 7 nucleotides line up with TRBD1. Germline values: CDR1 GTSNPN, CDR2 SVGIG (reference sequence). The length of the CDR3 is 14 residues. The V gene end was trimmed by 0 bases and the J gene end by 6 bases; junction bases not matched to a gene: 2. This CDR3 is CAWSVGTVNSPLHF. As DNA, the CDR3 is TGTGCCTGGAGTGTAGGGACAGTTAATTCACCCCTCCACTTT.

The chain is built from TRBV6-5 and TRBJ1-2, with 10 bases that match TRBD1. Unmatched junction bases numbered 11, after V lost 5 bases and J lost 8 bases. This CDR3 comprises 15 residues. Germline lookup yields CDR1 MNHEY and CDR2 SVGAGI. In nucleotides, the CDR3 is TGTGCCAGCAGTCTTGGTGTAGGGACAGGGGACGGCTACACCTTC. Translating it yields CASSLGVGTGDGYTF.

The chain combines TRBV7-8 with TRBJ1-4; D is undetermined. V gave up 5 bases and J gave up 0 bases, with 10 bases separating them. This CDR3 has 15 amino acids. CDR1 and CDR2 from the germline V gene are SGHVS and FQNEAQ. The CDR3 coding sequence is TGTGCCAGCAGCGCCCAAGGTGCAACTAATGAAAAACTGTTTTTT. Translation gives CASSAQGATNEKLFF.

V is TRBV4-3 and J is TRBJ1-6; 7 nucleotides agree with TRBD1. V was clipped by 9 bases and J by 0 bases; unmatched bases: 8. The CDR3 length is 16 residues. Germline CDR1 reads LGHNA; CDR2 reads YSLEER. The CDR3 DNA reads as TGCGCCAGTGCTACAGGGGCTCGCTCCTATAATTCACCCCTCCACTTT. It is translated as CASATGARSYNSPLHF.

The rearrangement uses TRBV4-3 and TRBJ2-7; D tentatively reads TRBD1 or TRBD2 (5 bases each). The CDR3 is made up of 14 amino acids. The germline V gene has CDR1 LGHNA and CDR2 YSLEER. The V end was cut by 1 base, the J end by 2 bases, with 9 bases between. The CDR3 reads CASSQGRGAYEQYF. In nucleotides, the CDR3 is TGCGCCAGCAGCCAAGGGAGAGGGGCCTACGAGCAGTACTTC.

This clone has more than one count but fewer than ten. The V call is TRBV5-4, the J call TRBJ1-1, with 10 nucleotides matching TRBD1. The germline CDR1 and CDR2 sequences are SGHNT and YYREEE (reference sequence). This CDR3 has 15 amino acids. Losses at the gene ends were 7 bases for V and 5 bases for J; bases not matched to a gene: 11. The CDR3 region has the DNA TGTGCCAGCCAACGACAGGGGGCAGGTAAAACTGAAGCTTTCTTT. Protein product: CASQRQGAGKTEAFF. The full variable domain, rest sourced from reference TRBV5-4 and TRBJ1-1, is ETGVTQSPTHLIKTRGQQVTLRCSSQSGHNTVSWYQQALGQGPQFIFQYYREEENGRGNFPPRFSGLQFPNYSSELNVNALELDDSALYLCASQRQGAGKTEAFFGQGTRLTVV.

For this clone: The junction differs from germline at one of its ends, possibly a read error. The chain is built from TRBV25-1 and TRBJ1-1; 9 bases map to TRBD1. CDR3 length equals 16 residues. Germline CDR1 reads MGHDK; CDR2 reads SYGVNS. CDR3 DNA: TGTGCCAGCAGTGAAGTCTCCGGGACAGGGAACCCTGAAGCTTTCTTT. Protein product: CASSEVSGTGNPEAFF.

This chain uses TRBV24-1 with TRBJ2-1, with D possibly TRBD2 on 6 matching bases. The CDR3 has 18 residues. Trimming shortened V by 3 bases and J by 7 bases, and 24 bases separated the two germline ends. Germline loops: CDR1 KGHDR, CDR2 SFDVKD. In DNA form, the CDR3 reads TGTGCCACCAGTGATCCCTCGGGACCCTTTTCTCGGGGGAATGAGCAGTTCTTC. Translation gives CATSDPSGPFSRGNEQFF.

V gene TRBV6-6 combines with J gene TRBJ1-1, with D unresolved. Germline V gives CDR1 MNHNY, CDR2 SVGAGI (reference sequence). The CDR3 runs to 13 residues. Trimming pared 6 bases from V and 7 bases from J, leaving 15 bases between. CDR3 in amino acids: CASSPGSLREAFF. The DNA for the CDR3 is TGTGCCAGCAGCCCTGGAAGTCTTCGTGAAGCTTTCTTT.

The rearrangement links TRBV11-2 to TRBJ2-5, with D perhaps TRBD2 (5 bases). The CDR3 consists of 13 residues. The V end was cut by 7 bases, the J end by 10 bases, with 19 bases between. From germline, CDR1 is SGHAT and CDR2 FQNNGV. The CDR3 nucleotides are TGTGCCAGCACCCTCCCGGGCCGAGGGAGCCAGTACTTC. This encodes CASTLPGRGSQYF.

The genes are TRBV7-9 and TRBJ2-3; no clear D. CDR1 and CDR2 from the germline V gene are SEHNR and FQNEAQ (reference sequence). Trimming left V 3 bases short and J 2 bases short, with 3 bases between. The length of the CDR3 is 12 residues. The DNA for the CDR3 is TGTGCCAGCAGCTTCCCCACAGATACGCAGTATTTT. Its translation is CASSFPTDTQYF.

A few counts support this clone. The chain carries TRBV15 and TRBJ2-7, with no clear D. The V gene lost 4 bases and the J gene lost 2 bases, with 12 bases spanning the gap. The germline V gene encodes CDR1 LNHNV and CDR2 YYDKDF (reference sequence). The CDR3 sequence is 14 residues long. CDR3 in DNA: TGTGCCACCAGCAAGGGTTCCGGGCCCTACGAGCAGTACTTC. The encoded protein is CATSKGSGPYEQYF. The variable domain in full, completed from reference TRBV15 and TRBJ2-7, reads DAMVIQNPRYQVTQFGKPVTLSCSQTLNHNVMYWYQQKSSQAPKLLFHYYDKDFNNEADTPDNFQSRRPNTSFCFLDIRSPGLGDTAMYLCATSKGSGPYEQYFGPGTRLTVT.

This clone was seen once. V usage is TRBV7-2 and J usage is TRBJ1-1; the D gene is possibly TRBD1 (5 bases). The CDR3 is 12 amino acids. The V gene lost 5 bases and the J gene lost 5 bases, with 9 bases spanning the gap. Germline values: CDR1 SGHTA, CDR2 FQGNSA. CDR3 sequence reads: CASSPGRTEAFF. The CDR3 coding sequence is TGTGCCAGCAGCCCAGGGAGGACTGAAGCTTTCTTT. The full variable domain, with the rest looked up from reference TRBV7-2 and TRBJ1-1, is GAGVSQSPSNKVTEKGKDVELRCDPISGHTALYWYRQSLGQGLEFLIYFQGNSAPDKSGLPSDRFSAERTGGSVSTLTIQRTQQEDSAVYLCASSPGRTEAFFGQGTRLTVV.

This clone is judged medium-sized. The chain employs TRBV2 and TRBJ1-6, with D perhaps matching TRBD1 (6 bases). Trimming took off 9 bases at V and 7 bases at J, with 13 bases between the two ends. The CDR3 sequence is 13 residues long. Germline CDR1 is SNHLY and CDR2 is FYNNEI. The CDR3 DNA sequence: TGTGCCAGGGGGGCAGGGATGAATTCACCCCTCCACTTT. Its translation: CARGAGMNSPLHF.

The chain joins TRBV9 to TRBJ2-2; D ambiguous. This CDR3 has 13 residues. V lost 0 bases to trimming and J lost 5 bases, with 5 bases between them. Germline CDR1 and CDR2: SGDLS and YYNGEE. CDR3 DNA: TGTGCCAGCAGCGTAGGTTGGACCGGGGAGCTGTTTTTT. Protein product: CASSVGWTGELFF.

This clone was counted between two and nine times. This chain uses TRBV2 with TRBJ2-5; D unresolved. Trimming stripped 6 bases from V and 2 bases from J, with 16 bases between. The germline CDR1 and CDR2 sequences are SNHLY and FYNNEI. CDR3 length: 15 amino acids. CDR3 nucleotides: TGTGCCAGCAGCGTTGGAGACGTAACGCAAGAGACCCAGTACTTC. Amino acids: CASSVGDVTQETQYF.

The chain joins TRBV4-1 to TRBJ2-7, with D perhaps TRBD1 (5 bases). V was clipped by 0 bases and J by 3 bases, with 12 bases between them. The CDR3 covers 15 residues. Germline V CDR1 and CDR2: MGHRA, YSYEKL. As DNA, the CDR3 is TGCGCCAGCAGCCAAGATACAGGTTCGGGCTACGAGCAGTACTTC. It encodes CASSQDTGSGYEQYF.